Described below is a single T cell receptor (beta chain) sequence and its context. Its antigen is not known. This sample's treatment: oral pan-JAK inhibitor, 5-10 mg twice daily. The sample comes from a study of CD8+ T cells in alopecia areata. After isolation, RNA underwent reverse transcription to generate cDNA as the sequencing template. Assay: immunoSEQ multiplex PCR; the TCRdb copy retains only in-frame clones and omits some. The sample lists 120,000 to 150,000 clones; 82% were seen once. Findings and limits, study-wide: When scalp samples are sequenced, resident alphabeta T cells of normal skin are also captured. The treated group had a single nonresponder, limiting CD8+ expansion-response conclusions. Expanded CD8+ clones among the top 100, as well as scalp clonality, were significantly decreased by tofacitinib. Clarity of TCR sharing across patients fell short of that in mice, possibly HLA-related.

Germline V gene sequence: CDR1 LGHNT, CDR2 FRNRAP. This CDR3 is built from 16 residues. The V and J ends lost 4 bases and 5 bases, in that order; junction bases with no gene match: 8. The material was CD8+ T cells sorted from blood, obtained at week 4, from a patient treated with tofacitinib. The gene calls are TRBV12-5 and TRBJ2-2; 9 nucleotides align to TRBD1. This clonotype originated in a human donor with alopecia areata. In DNA, the CDR3 is TGTGCTAGTGGTTACCGGGACAGGGCAGAAACCGGGGAGCTGTTTTTT. Translating it yields CASGYRDRAETGELFF.